These T cell receptor beta chains were read from a single sample in a study of blood T cells in healthy people across ages. TCRdb re-derived calls from the 5' RACE reads in MiXCR, one entry per CDR3 protein. The data contain about 770,000 distinct CDR3 sequences, 44% of them seen just once; the ten biggest clones take up around 21%. Sample: blood. These receptors all stem from a man aged 55 to 70 in good health. Each CDR3 is given with its conserved first and last residue. Fields, in order: D gene, J gene, V gene, clone size, CDR3 protein, CDR3 DNA. D genes are given only for firm matches. A clone size is listed for some rows: how often the clone was seen (once, few, many), or a class if it is expanded.

>-|TRBJ1-6|TRBV20-1|once
CSARDRGTIHNSPLHF
TGCAGTGCTAGAGATCGGGGGACGATCCATAATTCACCCCTCCACTTT
>TRBD1|TRBJ1-4|TRBV20-1|-
CSAREDRVNEKLFF
TGCAGTGCTAGAGAAGACAGGGTTAATGAAAAACTGTTTTTT
>-|TRBJ1-2|TRBV6-5|few
CASSYRQGTSYGYTF
TGTGCCAGCAGTTACCGGCAGGGGACTAGCTATGGCTACACCTTC
>-|TRBJ1-2|TRBV21-1|-
CASRTRDHGYTF
TGTGCCAGCAGAACCCGTGACCATGGCTACACCTTC
>-|TRBJ1-2|TRBV27|-
CASSPKSTNYGYTF
TGTGCCAGCAGTCCCAAATCGACAAACTATGGCTACACCTTC
>-|TRBJ2-1|TRBV4-3|-
CASSQDVFRGNEQFF
TGCGCCAGCAGCCAAGATGTTTTTAGGGGAAATGAGCAGTTCTTC
>TRBD1|TRBJ1-2|TRBV6-2/TRBV6-3|few
CASRDRGGDYGYTF
TGTGCCAGCCGGGACAGGGGAGGAGATTATGGCTACACCTTC
>TRBD1|TRBJ2-7|TRBV5-6|many
CASSPRTGAPYEQYF
TGTGCCAGCAGCCCGCGGACAGGGGCCCCCTACGAGCAGTACTTC
>TRBD1|TRBJ2-2|TRBV5-1|-
CASSLIDRGAGELFF
TGCGCCAGCAGCTTGATTGACAGGGGAGCCGGGGAGCTGTTTTTT
>-|TRBJ2-1|TRBV27|-
CASMVERDSYNEQFF
TGTGCCAGCATGGTCGAGAGGGACTCCTACAATGAGCAGTTCTTC
>TRBD1|TRBJ2-7|TRBV3-1|once
CASSQRGQNSYEQYF
TGTGCCAGCAGCCAAAGGGGACAGAACTCCTACGAGCAGTACTTC
>-|TRBJ1-2|TRBV7-6|-
CASSPTVGSGYTF
TGTGCCAGCAGCCCCACGGTGGGAAGCGGCTACACCTTC
>-|TRBJ2-5|TRBV30|-
CAWSIGTLETQYF
TGTGCCTGGAGTATCGGGACTCTAGAGACCCAGTACTTC
>TRBD1|TRBJ2-1|TRBV6-5|-
CATCTGGSYNEQFF
TGTGCCACCTGCACAGGGGGCTCCTACAATGAGCAGTTCTTC
>-|TRBJ2-7|TRBV6-4|few
CASSSEVAPIAEQYF
TGTGCCAGCAGTTCCGAGGTCGCCCCTATAGCCGAGCAGTACTTC
>-|TRBJ1-2|TRBV5-1|-
CASSPQGLDYGYTF
TGCGCCAGCAGCCCACAGGGTTTGGACTATGGCTACACCTTC
>-|TRBJ2-3|TRBV6-2/TRBV6-3|-
CASSYREDTQYF
TGTGCCAGCAGTTACCGGGAGGATACGCAGTATTTT
>TRBD1|TRBJ2-1|TRBV24-1|-
CATSASGLPGQGEQFF
TGTGCCACCAGTGCCTCCGGCCTCCCGGGACAGGGCGAGCAGTTCTTC
>TRBD1|TRBJ1-5|TRBV5-5|-
CASSPRTGDSNQPQHF
TGTGCCAGCAGCCCCCGGACAGGGGATAGCAATCAGCCCCAGCATTTT
>TRBD2|TRBJ2-5|TRBV20-1|-
CSASLPGLAVFPGTQYF
TGCAGTGCTAGCCTTCCAGGACTAGCGGTATTCCCGGGGACCCAGTACTTC
>-|TRBJ1-2|TRBV3-1|few
CASSPLPQNGYTF
TGTGCCAGCAGCCCACTCCCTCAGAATGGCTACACCTTC
>-|TRBJ2-7|TRBV4-1|-
CASSQVPDLPLQSPYEQYF
TGCGCCAGCAGCCAAGTTCCGGACCTACCTCTACAGTCACCCTACGAGCAGTACTTC
>TRBD1|TRBJ1-1|TRBV29-1|few
CSATGQPDAEAFF
TGCAGCGCAACGGGACAGCCGGACGCTGAAGCTTTCTTT
>-|TRBJ2-7|TRBV11-2|-
CASSYPPQDEQYF
TGTGCCAGCAGCTACCCTCCCCAAGACGAGCAGTACTTC
>-|TRBJ1-2|TRBV11-2|many
CASSLVGTSYGYTF
TGTGCCAGCAGCTTAGTCGGGACAAGCTATGGCTACACCTTC
>TRBD2|TRBJ2-1|TRBV29-1|many
CSVTPTSAVDEQFF
TGCAGCGTTACCCCGACTAGCGCGGTAGATGAGCAGTTCTTC
>-|TRBJ1-6|TRBV15|-
CATSRRQAGNSPLHF
TGTGCCACCAGCAGAAGACAGGCGGGGAATTCACCCCTCCACTTT
>-|TRBJ1-2|TRBV12-3/TRBV12-4|-
CASGGRRGMWGYTF
TGTGCCAGTGGGGGTCGAAGGGGGATGTGGGGCTACACCTTC